These T cell receptor beta chains were read from a single sample in a study of T-cell memory formation after mild COVID-19. TCRdb fed the 5' RACE reads into MiXCR, producing one record per CDR3 protein. The table lists about 290,000 distinct CDR3 sequences, over 15% of them singletons. The material sequenced was PBMCs or a T cell subset sorted from them (not recorded which). Every receptor here comes from a man between 18 and 35 years old who had mild COVID-19 (a few samples of this study predate the infection). Cell type and time point are not known. Each CDR3 is given with its conserved first and last residue. D genes are given only for firm matches. For some rows the clone size is stated as once, few or many, or as a class when expanded; others skip it.

length: 15; size: few; J: TRBJ2-2; D: TRBD1; V: TRBV14; CDR3: CASSQLQGSTGELFF; DNA: TGTGCCAGCAGCCAACTACAGGGGAGCACCGGGGAGCTGTTTTTT
length: 16; size: -; J: TRBJ2-1; D: TRBD1; V: TRBV7-2; CDR3: CASSWVPGQGVVEQFF; DNA: TGTGCCAGCAGTTGGGTCCCGGGACAGGGGGTAGTTGAGCAGTTCTTC
length: 15; size: once; J: TRBJ2-3; D: TRBD2; V: TRBV7-6; CDR3: CASIRTSGSTDTQYF; DNA: TGTGCCAGCATCCGGACTAGCGGGAGCACAGATACGCAGTATTTT
length: 15; size: -; J: TRBJ1-1; D: -; V: TRBV10-3; CDR3: CAISEPGDLNTEAFF; DNA: TGTGCCATCAGTGAACCGGGAGACCTGAACACTGAAGCTTTCTTT
length: 17; size: -; J: TRBJ2-2; D: TRBD2; V: TRBV20-1; CDR3: CSALGTGLAGSTGELFF; DNA: TGCAGTGCTCTTGGGACAGGACTAGCGGGCAGCACCGGGGAGCTGTTTTTT
length: 13; size: -; J: TRBJ1-1; D: TRBD1; V: TRBV7-2; CDR3: CASSIDRGTEAFF; DNA: TGTGCCAGCAGCATCGACAGGGGAACTGAAGCTTTCTTT
length: 15; size: -; J: TRBJ1-4; D: -; V: TRBV28; CDR3: CASSLLTSTNEKLFF; DNA: TGTGCCAGCAGTTTGTTGACATCAACTAATGAAAAACTGTTTTTT
length: 17; size: few; J: TRBJ2-1; D: -; V: TRBV5-1; CDR3: CASSFGQVRRSYNEQFF; DNA: TGCGCCAGCAGCTTTGGGCAAGTCAGGCGTTCCTACAATGAGCAGTTCTTC
length: 15; size: few; J: TRBJ2-7; D: -; V: TRBV7-9; CDR3: CASSFGARPLYEQYF; DNA: TGTGCCAGCAGCTTCGGGGCGAGGCCCCTCTACGAGCAGTACTTC
length: 16; size: few; J: TRBJ2-2; D: -; V: TRBV10-1; CDR3: CASSESLQGRTGELFF; DNA: TGCGCCAGCAGTGAGTCGTTGCAGGGGAGGACCGGGGAGCTGTTTTTT
length: 15; size: few; J: TRBJ2-5; D: TRBD2; V: TRBV12-3/TRBV12-4; CDR3: CASSFRLAGQETQYF; DNA: TGTGCCAGCAGTTTCCGACTAGCGGGGCAAGAGACCCAGTACTTC
length: 16; size: -; J: TRBJ2-1; D: TRBD1; V: TRBV5-1; CDR3: CASSLTGTGAYNEQFF; DNA: TGCGCCAGCAGCTTGACCGGGACAGGGGCCTACAATGAGCAGTTCTTC
length: 14; size: many; J: TRBJ2-4; D: TRBD2; V: TRBV20-1; CDR3: CSARVRTSGNIQYF; DNA: TGCAGTGCTAGAGTACGGACTAGCGGAAACATTCAGTACTTC
length: 16; size: -; J: TRBJ1-5; D: TRBD1; V: TRBV12-3/TRBV12-4; CDR3: CASSPEGQGTAQPQHF; DNA: TGTGCCAGCAGCCCCGAGGGACAGGGGACGGCTCAGCCCCAGCATTTT
length: 15; size: few; J: TRBJ1-1; D: TRBD1; V: TRBV19; CDR3: CASSMGYGRGTEAFF; DNA: TGTGCCAGTAGTATGGGTTATGGCAGGGGGACTGAAGCTTTCTTT
length: 14; size: few; J: TRBJ1-3; D: -; V: TRBV20-1; CDR3: CSARLTASGNTIYF; DNA: TGCAGTGCTCGCCTGACAGCCTCTGGAAACACCATATATTTT
length: 11; size: -; J: TRBJ2-1; D: -; V: TRBV5-1; CDR3: CASSSTGEQFF; DNA: TGCGCCAGCAGCTCGACTGGGGAGCAGTTCTTC
length: 14; size: few; J: TRBJ2-3; D: -; V: TRBV24-1; CDR3: CATSDSQSTDTQYF; DNA: TGTGCCACCAGTGATTCGCAAAGCACAGATACGCAGTATTTT
length: 14; size: -; J: TRBJ2-7; D: -; V: TRBV9; CDR3: CASSVLSESYEQYF; DNA: TGTGCCAGCAGCGTACTCTCTGAGTCCTACGAGCAGTACTTC
length: 15; size: -; J: TRBJ2-3; D: TRBD1; V: TRBV5-1; CDR3: CASSYGQGATDTQYF; DNA: TGCGCCAGCAGCTACGGACAGGGGGCCACAGATACGCAGTATTTT
length: 12; size: few; J: TRBJ1-1; D: TRBD1; V: TRBV12-5; CDR3: CASGSQGAEAFF; DNA: TGTGCTAGTGGTTCGCAGGGGGCTGAAGCTTTCTTT
length: 15; size: -; J: TRBJ2-7; D: -; V: TRBV6-5; CDR3: CASSYSSRPTYEQYF; DNA: TGTGCCAGCAGTTACTCGAGTAGACCAACTTACGAGCAGTACTTC
length: 14; size: many; J: TRBJ1-5; D: TRBD1; V: TRBV12-3/TRBV12-4; CDR3: CASSFTGGDQPQHF; DNA: TGTGCCAGCAGTTTCACAGGGGGTGATCAGCCCCAGCATTTT
length: 15; size: -; J: TRBJ2-1; D: -; V: TRBV4-3; CDR3: CASSQGWYGDNEQFF; DNA: TGCGCCAGCAGCCAAGGCTGGTATGGAGACAATGAGCAGTTCTTC
length: 13; size: -; J: TRBJ1-2; D: -; V: TRBV5-1; CDR3: CASSNSPNYGYTF; DNA: TGCGCCAGCAGCAACAGCCCTAACTATGGCTACACCTTC
length: 16; size: few; J: TRBJ2-5; D: TRBD2; V: TRBV2; CDR3: CASSEGPGGGQETQYF; DNA: TGTGCCAGCAGTGAAGGTCCGGGGGGTGGGCAAGAGACCCAGTACTTC
length: 14; size: few; J: TRBJ2-2; D: TRBD1; V: TRBV6-6; CDR3: CASSRDRGIGELFF; DNA: TGTGCCAGCAGTCGGGACAGGGGAATCGGGGAGCTGTTTTTT
length: 14; size: -; J: TRBJ2-2; D: TRBD1; V: TRBV20-1; CDR3: CSADRGQNTGELFF; DNA: TGCAGTGCCGACAGGGGCCAGAACACCGGGGAGCTGTTTTTT
length: 16; size: few; J: TRBJ2-3; D: -; V: TRBV4-3; CDR3: CASSPSGTSNTDTQYF; DNA: TGCGCCAGCAGCCCAAGTGGGACATCTAACACAGATACGCAGTATTTT
length: 17; size: -; J: TRBJ2-2; D: -; V: TRBV4-2; CDR3: CASSQVIGESDTGELFF; DNA: TGTGCCAGCAGCCAAGTAATCGGGGAGTCGGACACCGGGGAGCTGTTTTTT
length: 16; size: few; J: TRBJ1-1; D: -; V: TRBV27; CDR3: CASSPQDGRGYTEAFF; DNA: TGTGCCAGCAGTCCGCAGGACGGGAGGGGGTACACTGAAGCTTTCTTT
length: 13; size: -; J: TRBJ2-3; D: -; V: TRBV2; CDR3: CASGGTNTDTQYF; DNA: TGTGCCAGCGGGGGGACCAACACAGATACGCAGTATTTT
length: 14; size: -; J: TRBJ2-3; D: TRBD2; V: TRBV20-1; CDR3: CSARERGATDTQYF; DNA: TGCAGTGCTAGGGAGCGGGGGGCCACAGATACGCAGTATTTT
length: 15; size: many; J: TRBJ2-3; D: TRBD2; V: TRBV11-2; CDR3: CASSLGGDYTDTQYF; DNA: TGTGCCAGCAGCTTAGGGGGGGACTACACAGATACGCAGTATTTT
length: 19; size: few; J: TRBJ2-3; D: TRBD2; V: TRBV7-8; CDR3: CASSLGFLAGRPRTDTQYF; DNA: TGTGCCAGCAGCTTAGGGTTTCTAGCGGGACGCCCAAGGACAGATACGCAGTATTTT
length: 15; size: few; J: TRBJ2-7; D: -; V: TRBV2; CDR3: CASSEPFRSSYEQYF; DNA: TGTGCCAGCAGTGAGCCGTTCCGCAGCTCCTACGAGCAGTACTTC
length: 16; size: -; J: TRBJ2-3; D: TRBD2; V: TRBV2; CDR3: CASSDVGAGVTDTQYF; DNA: TGTGCCAGCAGTGACGTTGGAGCGGGGGTCACAGATACGCAGTATTTT
length: 17; size: few; J: TRBJ2-7; D: TRBD2; V: TRBV12-3/TRBV12-4; CDR3: CASSPFTGTSGAYEQYF; DNA: TGTGCCAGCAGTCCATTCACCGGGACTAGCGGGGCCTACGAGCAGTACTTC
length: 15; size: -; J: TRBJ1-1; D: -; V: TRBV18; CDR3: CASSPSTGRRTEAFF; DNA: TGTGCCAGCTCACCGTCCACCGGGCGGCGCACTGAAGCTTTCTTT
length: 16; size: few; J: TRBJ2-1; D: TRBD1; V: TRBV24-1; CDR3: CATSDLPGQVNNEQFF; DNA: TGTGCCACCAGTGATTTGCCGGGACAGGTTAACAATGAGCAGTTCTTC
length: 14; size: -; J: TRBJ2-5; D: -; V: TRBV20-1; CDR3: CSASPAVLAEAQYF; DNA: TGCAGTGCTTCACCCGCGGTCTTGGCGGAGGCCCAGTACTTC
length: 16; size: many; J: TRBJ2-3; D: -; V: TRBV7-2; CDR3: CASSPRTGFRTDTQYF; DNA: TGTGCCAGCAGCCCCCGGACGGGTTTTCGCACAGATACGCAGTATTTT
length: 17; size: -; J: TRBJ1-6; D: TRBD1; V: TRBV7-2; CDR3: CASSHSRDRDWYSPLHF; DNA: TGTGCCAGCAGCCACTCAAGGGACAGGGATTGGTATTCACCCCTCCACTTT
length: 17; size: few; J: TRBJ2-4; D: -; V: TRBV7-2; CDR3: CASSLRQSGVAKNIQYF; DNA: TGTGCCAGCAGCCTACGGCAGTCGGGTGTAGCCAAAAACATTCAGTACTTC
length: 13; size: -; J: TRBJ2-1; D: -; V: TRBV6-1; CDR3: CASSSGKATEQFF; DNA: TGTGCCAGCAGTTCGGGGAAGGCAACGGAGCAGTTCTTC
length: 15; size: few; J: TRBJ2-6; D: TRBD1; V: TRBV18; CDR3: CASSQGQGKANVLTF; DNA: TGTGCCAGCTCACAGGGACAGGGGAAGGCCAACGTCCTGACTTTC
length: 15; size: -; J: TRBJ2-3; D: TRBD2; V: TRBV6-2/TRBV6-3; CDR3: CASSPGTSGADTQYF; DNA: TGTGCCAGCAGCCCCGGGACTAGCGGGGCCGATACGCAGTATTTT
length: 14; size: -; J: TRBJ2-5; D: TRBD2; V: TRBV12-3/TRBV12-4; CDR3: CASSPSGLQETQYF; DNA: TGTGCCAGCAGCCCTAGCGGGCTTCAAGAGACCCAGTACTTC
length: 15; size: once; J: TRBJ1-4; D: -; V: TRBV6-5; CDR3: CASSYSRVSNEKLFF; DNA: TGTGCCAGCAGTTACTCAAGGGTATCAAATGAAAAACTGTTTTTT
length: 14; size: few; J: TRBJ1-4; D: -; V: TRBV6-5; CDR3: CASRSETTNEKLFF; DNA: TGTGCCAGCCGTTCAGAAACAACTAATGAAAAACTGTTTTTT
length: 15; size: few; J: TRBJ1-5; D: -; V: TRBV20-1; CDR3: CSARDLEAGRQPQHF; DNA: TGCAGTGCTAGAGATCTCGAGGCAGGGAGGCAGCCCCAGCATTTT
length: 14; size: many; J: TRBJ2-7; D: -; V: TRBV5-1; CDR3: CASSLADSSYEQYF; DNA: TGCGCCAGCAGCTTGGCGGACTCAAGCTACGAGCAGTACTTC